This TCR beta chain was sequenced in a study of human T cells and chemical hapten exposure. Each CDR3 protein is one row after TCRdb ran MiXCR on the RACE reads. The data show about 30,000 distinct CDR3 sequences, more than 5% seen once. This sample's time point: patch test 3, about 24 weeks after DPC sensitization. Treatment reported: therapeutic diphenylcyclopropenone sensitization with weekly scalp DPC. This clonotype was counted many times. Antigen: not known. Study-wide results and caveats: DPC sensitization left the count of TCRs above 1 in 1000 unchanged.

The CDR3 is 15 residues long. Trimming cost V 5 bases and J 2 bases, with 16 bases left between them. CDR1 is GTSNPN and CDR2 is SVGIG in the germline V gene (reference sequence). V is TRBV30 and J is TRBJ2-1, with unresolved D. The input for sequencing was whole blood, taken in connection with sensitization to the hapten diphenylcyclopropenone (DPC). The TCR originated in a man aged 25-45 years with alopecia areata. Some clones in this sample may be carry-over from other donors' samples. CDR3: CAWGLGLSTYNEQFF. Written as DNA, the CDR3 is TGTGCCTGGGGGCTTGGATTGTCTACCTACAATGAGCAGTTCTTC.